This section outlines one TCR beta chain sequence together with its context. This PCR relied on a set of 60 Vbeta primers and 13 Jbeta primers. Data came from immunoSEQ multiplex PCR; TCRdb stores just in-frame clones and leaves some out. Of 300,000 or so clones listed, about 83% were seen once; the top ten hold 1.5% to 2.5%. The CDR3 consists of 14 residues. The germline CDR1 and CDR2 sequences are SGHDT and YYEEEE. Trimming removed 5 bases at V and 8 bases at J, with 17 bases between. Donors in the study were healthy people who gave bone marrow. The data were obtained in a study of cytomegalovirus exposure and HLA in healthy donors.

The specimen was PBMCs. The V and J genes are TRBV5-6 and TRBJ1-3; D possibly corresponds to TRBD1 (6 bases). The TCR originated in a woman in her thirties or forties in good health and CMV-seropositive. The CDR3 sequence: CASRRTRGGDTIYF. CDR3 DNA sequence: TGTGCCAGCAGGAGAACGCGAGGGGGGGACACCATATATTTT.